Listed below are T cell receptor beta chains from one sample, sequenced in a study of T cells in localized non-small cell lung cancer. TCRdb's copy holds only in-frame clones and misses some; the assay was immunoSEQ multiplex PCR. This table holds around 83,000 clones, approximately 90% found once. The sequencing used peripheral blood, collected before any cancer treatment. Receptor source: a man aged 35 to 70 with stage I squamous cell lung carcinoma. Each CDR3 is given with its conserved first and last residue. The order of the fields is D gene, J gene, clone size, CDR3 length, V gene, CDR3 protein, CDR3 DNA. D genes are given only for firm matches. Size tells how often a clone was seen (once, few, many) or the class of an expanded clone, and some rows leave it out.

TRBD1 | TRBJ2-7 | . | 14 | TRBV2 | CASSTGQVHYEQYF | TGTGCCAGCAGCACCGGACAGGTTCACTACGAGCAGTACTTC
. | TRBJ1-2 | . | 15 | TRBV2 | CASILTEQPNYGYTF | TGTGCCAGCATTTTGACGGAGCAGCCGAACTATGGCTACACCTTC
. | TRBJ2-6 | . | 18 | TRBV27 | CASSFIRVGSSGANVLTF | TGTGCCAGCAGTTTTATACGGGTAGGCAGCTCTGGGGCCAACGTCCTGACTTTC
. | TRBJ1-1 | once | 14 | TRBV28 | CASSLIGGNTEAFF | TGTGCCAGCAGTTTAATAGGGGGGAACACTGAAGCTTTCTTT
. | TRBJ2-3 | . | 14 | TRBV5-1 | CASSLRGDTDTQYF | TGCGCCAGCAGCTTGAGAGGGGACACAGATACGCAGTATTTT
. | TRBJ2-5 | . | 13 | TRBV6-1 | CAGTRTAQETQYF | TGTGCCGGGACCCGGACAGCTCAAGAGACCCAGTACTTC
TRBD1 | TRBJ1-6 | few | 19 | TRBV9 | CASSVVPVAAGTENSPLHF | TGTGCCAGCAGCGTAGTTCCCGTAGCGGCCGGGACAGAAAATTCACCCCTCCACTTT
. | TRBJ1-3 | . | 17 | TRBV4-3 | CASSQDPGVDSGNTIYF | TGCGCCAGCAGCCAAGATCCAGGGGTGGACTCTGGAAACACCATATATTTT
TRBD1 | TRBJ1-4 | . | 16 | TRBV7-9 | CASSFFGRDSHEKLFF | TGTGCCAGCAGCTTTTTCGGCCGGGACAGTCATGAAAAACTGTTTTTT
. | TRBJ2-2 | . | 16 | TRBV19 | CASSISWGRNTGELFF | TGTGCCAGTAGTATATCATGGGGACGAAACACCGGGGAGCTGTTTTTT
. | TRBJ2-7 | once | 16 | TRBV7-9 | CASSLGQTSGNDEQYF | TGTGCCAGCAGCTTAGGACAGACATCCGGGAACGACGAGCAGTACTTC
TRBD2 | TRBJ2-5 | . | 14 | TRBV5-6 | CASGTSGGSETQYF | TGTGCCAGCGGTACTAGCGGGGGTTCGGAGACCCAGTACTTC
TRBD2 | TRBJ2-5 | . | 16 | TRBV5-1 | CASSPGLAGSQETQYF | TGCGCCAGCAGCCCCGGACTAGCGGGTTCTCAAGAGACCCAGTACTTC
TRBD2 | TRBJ2-7 | . | 17 | TRBV7-6 | CASSLVPGLAGSYEQYF | TGTGCCAGCAGCTTAGTCCCGGGACTAGCGGGCTCCTACGAGCAGTACTTC
. | TRBJ1-6 | . | 15 | TRBV27 | CASTLDTRGNSPLHF | TGTGCCAGCACCTTGGACACCCGGGGTAATTCACCCCTCCACTTT
. | TRBJ1-3 | . | 13 | TRBV27 | CASSLNVGNTIYF | TGTGCCAGCAGTTTAAATGTTGGAAACACCATATATTTT
TRBD1 | TRBJ1-2 | . | 17 | TRBV10-3 | CATSGAGSGTAWDGYTF | TGTGCCACCAGTGGGGCCGGTTCGGGGACAGCGTGGGATGGCTACACCTTC
TRBD2 | TRBJ2-1 | few | 19 | TRBV15 | CATSRDLSAGGMSHNEQFF | TGTGCCACCAGCAGAGACCTGAGTGCGGGGGGGATGTCCCACAATGAGCAGTTCTTC
. | TRBJ2-1 | once | 16 | TRBV11-1 | CASSLYPIGDYNEQFF | TGTGCCAGCAGCTTATATCCGATAGGGGACTACAATGAGCAGTTCTTC
. | TRBJ1-5 | . | 17 | TRBV6-4 | CASSVIGRQSSNQPQHF | TGTGCCAGCAGTGTTATAGGGAGACAGTCTAGCAATCAGCCCCAGCATTTT
. | TRBJ1-6 | . | 16 | TRBV5-1 | CASSLEPPRGNSPLHF | TGCGCCAGCAGCTTGGAGCCTCCTAGGGGTAATTCACCCCTCCACTTT
. | TRBJ2-3 | . | 12 | TRBV7-6 | CASSPNTDTQYF | TGTGCCAGCAGCCCAAACACAGATACGCAGTATTTT
TRBD1 | TRBJ1-2 | . | 14 | TRBV5-1 | CASSPGTAGYGYTF | TGCGCCAGCAGCCCTGGGACAGCTGGCTATGGCTACACCTTC
. | TRBJ1-5 | . | 14 | TRBV2 | CASSDRRNNQPQHF | TGTGCCAGCAGTGATCGGAGAAACAATCAGCCCCAGCATTTT
. | TRBJ2-2 | . | 16 | TRBV5-1 | CASSLARGANTGELFF | TGCGCCAGCAGCTTGGCACGGGGTGCGAACACCGGGGAGCTGTTTTTT
. | TRBJ1-5 | . | 17 | TRBV29-1 | CSVVIGGSGASNQPQHF | TGCAGCGTTGTAATCGGCGGTTCAGGGGCTAGCAATCAGCCCCAGCATTTT
TRBD1 | TRBJ2-1 | . | 14 | TRBV11-3 | CASSHRDRGNEQFF | TGTGCCAGCAGCCATAGGGACAGGGGAAATGAGCAGTTCTTC
. | TRBJ1-3 | . | 14 | TRBV5-6 | CASSFHGAGNTIYF | TGTGCCAGCAGCTTTCATGGTGCTGGAAACACCATATATTTT
. | TRBJ2-2 | . | 13 | TRBV11-3 | CASSLVSTGELFF | TGTGCCAGCAGCTTAGTTAGCACCGGGGAGCTGTTTTTT
TRBD1 | TRBJ2-7 | . | 15 | TRBV4-3 | CASSPGTGRSSEQYF | TGCGCCAGCAGCCCTGGGACAGGGCGAAGCAGCGAGCAGTACTTC
TRBD1 | TRBJ1-2 | . | 13 | TRBV7-2 | CASSPDREDGYTF | TGTGCCAGCAGCCCGGACAGGGAGGATGGCTACACCTTC
. | TRBJ2-3 | . | 15 | TRBV7-3 | CASSARDVSTDTQYF | TGTGCCAGCAGCGCCCGGGACGTAAGCACAGATACGCAGTATTTT
TRBD1 | TRBJ2-7 | . | 17 | TRBV5-1 | CASSPAPPGQGKYEQYF | TGCGCCAGCAGCCCTGCCCCACCGGGACAGGGGAAGTACGAGCAGTACTTC
. | TRBJ2-1 | . | 12 | TRBV27 | CASRRGYNEQFF | TGTGCCAGCAGGAGGGGATACAATGAGCAGTTCTTC
TRBD1 | TRBJ1-3 | . | 16 | TRBV18 | CASSPSEGAIGNTIYF | TGTGCCAGCTCACCAAGCGAGGGGGCCATTGGAAACACCATATATTTT
. | TRBJ2-7 | once | 14 | TRBV6-5 | CASSYSSESYEQYF | TGTGCCAGCAGTTACTCGTCTGAATCCTACGAGCAGTACTTC
. | TRBJ2-1 | . | 14 | TRBV5-1 | CASSLGGSIDEQFF | TGCGCCAGCAGCCTAGGGGGTTCGATCGATGAGCAGTTCTTC
TRBD2 | TRBJ2-3 | . | 16 | TRBV19 | CASSIVAGYRTDTQYF | TGTGCCAGTAGTATTGTAGCGGGCTACCGCACAGATACGCAGTATTTT
. | TRBJ2-1 | few | 15 | TRBV5-6 | CASSLLGRRGDEQFF | TGTGCCAGCAGCTTGTTGGGACGGCGTGGCGATGAGCAGTTCTTC
. | TRBJ2-5 | . | 12 | TRBV11-2 | CASSLPYITQYF | TGTGCCAGCAGCTTGCCTTATATAACCCAGTACTTC
. | TRBJ2-7 | . | 13 | TRBV11-2 | CASSLGLFYEQYF | TGTGCCAGCAGCTTAGGTCTTTTCTACGAGCAGTACTTC
. | TRBJ2-1 | . | 13 | TRBV2 | CASSPDRYNEQFF | TGTGCCAGCAGCCCAGACAGATACAATGAGCAGTTCTTC
TRBD2 | TRBJ2-1 | . | 15 | TRBV27 | CASSFWGGPYNEQFF | TGTGCCAGCAGTTTTTGGGGGGGACCCTACAATGAGCAGTTCTTC
. | TRBJ1-1 | . | 14 | TRBV10-1 | CASSTGTVNTEAFF | TGCGCCAGCAGCACCGGGACTGTTAACACTGAAGCTTTCTTT
TRBD1 | TRBJ1-2 | . | 14 | TRBV19 | CASKSTGTGSDYTF | TGTGCCAGCAAATCTACAGGGACAGGGTCGGACTACACCTTC
TRBD1 | TRBJ1-1 | few | 16 | TRBV19 | CASSSFSRTGGTEAFF | TGTGCCAGTAGTTCTTTTTCCAGGACAGGGGGGACTGAAGCTTTCTTT
. | TRBJ2-5 | few | 13 | TRBV4-2 | CASSRDSKETQYF | TGTGCCAGCAGCAGGGACTCCAAAGAGACCCAGTACTTC
. | TRBJ1-1 | . | 14 | TRBV5-4 | CASSGGGNSAEAFF | TGTGCCAGCAGTGGGGGCGGGAATAGCGCTGAAGCTTTCTTT
. | TRBJ1-6 | . | 15 | TRBV9 | CASGDVSPNNSPLHF | TGTGCCAGCGGGGACGTGTCTCCAAATAATTCACCCCTCCACTTT
. | TRBJ1-1 | . | 15 | TRBV11-3 | CASSLGGLGGTEAFF | TGTGCCAGCAGCTTAGGTGGATTGGGAGGCACTGAAGCTTTCTTT
TRBD2 | TRBJ2-7 | . | 17 | TRBV4-2 | CASSHAGGATTIYEQYF | TGTGCCAGCAGCCACGCGGGGGGGGCAACTACCATCTACGAGCAGTACTTC